This entry is about one T cell receptor (beta chain). These data come from a study of blood T cell repertoires in COVID-19. Study overall: In each case, the material was cDNA or gDNA derived from T cells, B-cell-depleted T cells, or PBMCs.

Assay: immunoSEQ multiplex PCR; the TCRdb copy retains only in-frame clones and omits some. This table holds approximately 390,000 clones, about 86% found once. Across roughly 25 US areas, participants ranged in age from roughly 18 to 95 years. Clinical history reported by participants formed the basis on which cohorts were assigned. Symptom resolution, clearance, or two negative PCRs marked the recovered donors of Cohort 3. The V gene end was trimmed by 2 bases and the J gene end by 4 bases; junction bases not matched to a gene: 4. Germline V gives CDR1 MDHEN, CDR2 SYDVKM. This CDR3 is built from 15 residues.

The receptor was derived from a woman between 45 and 60 years old who had recovered from COVID-19. The sample taken for sequencing was PBMCs or T cells enriched from blood (not recorded which). The V gene is TRBV28, the J gene TRBJ2-7, with 11 bases aligning to TRBD1. CDR3 in amino acids: CASSLPGTGGYEQYF. In DNA form, the CDR3 reads TGTGCCAGCAGTTTACCCGGGACAGGGGGTTACGAGCAGTACTTC.